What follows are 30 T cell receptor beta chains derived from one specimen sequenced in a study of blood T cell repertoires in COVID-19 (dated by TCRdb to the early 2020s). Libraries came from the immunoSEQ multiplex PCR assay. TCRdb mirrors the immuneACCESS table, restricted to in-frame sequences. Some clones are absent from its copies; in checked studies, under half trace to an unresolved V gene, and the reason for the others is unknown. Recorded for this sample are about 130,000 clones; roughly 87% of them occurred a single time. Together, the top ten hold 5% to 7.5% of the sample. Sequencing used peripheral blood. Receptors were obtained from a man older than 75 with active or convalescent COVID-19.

Here the CDR3 DNA reads TGTGCCAGTAGTAGGTGGGACTCCCGACACTACAATGAGCAGTTCTTC. Translated: CASSRWDSRHYNEQFF. The chain is built from TRBV19 and TRBJ2-1; weak D call: TRBD2 (6 bases). CDR1 and CDR2 from the germline V gene are LNHDA and SQIVND (reference sequence). The ends were cut back, 4 bases at V and 3 bases at J, with 16 bases in the middle. The CDR3 spans 16 residues.

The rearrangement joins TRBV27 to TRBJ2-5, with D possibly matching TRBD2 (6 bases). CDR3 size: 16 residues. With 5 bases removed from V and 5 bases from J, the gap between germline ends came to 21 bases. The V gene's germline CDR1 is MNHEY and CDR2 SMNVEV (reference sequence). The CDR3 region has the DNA TGTGCCAGCAGTCCCCCCTTTCCGCGGGGATGGGAGACCCAGTACTTC. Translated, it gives CASSPPFPRGWETQYF.

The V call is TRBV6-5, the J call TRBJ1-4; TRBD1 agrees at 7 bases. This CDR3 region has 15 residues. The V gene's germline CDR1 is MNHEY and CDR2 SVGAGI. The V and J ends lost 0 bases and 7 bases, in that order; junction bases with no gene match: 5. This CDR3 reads CASSYSAHRGEKLFF. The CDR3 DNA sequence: TGTGCCAGCAGTTACTCGGCCCACAGGGGTGAAAAACTGTTTTTT.

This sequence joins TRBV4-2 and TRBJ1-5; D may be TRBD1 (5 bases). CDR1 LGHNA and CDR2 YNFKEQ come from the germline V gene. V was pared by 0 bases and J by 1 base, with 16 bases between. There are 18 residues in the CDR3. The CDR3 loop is CASSQEGFGPGSNQPQHF. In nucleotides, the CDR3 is TGTGCCAGCAGCCAAGAAGGCTTTGGGCCAGGGAGCAATCAGCCCCAGCATTTT.

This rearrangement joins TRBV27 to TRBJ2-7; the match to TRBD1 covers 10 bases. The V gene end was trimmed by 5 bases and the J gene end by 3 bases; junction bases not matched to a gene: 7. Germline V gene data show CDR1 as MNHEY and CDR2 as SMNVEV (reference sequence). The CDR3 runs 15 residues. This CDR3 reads CASSGATGGFYEQYF. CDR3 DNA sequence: TGTGCCAGCAGTGGGGCGACAGGGGGCTTCTACGAGCAGTACTTC.

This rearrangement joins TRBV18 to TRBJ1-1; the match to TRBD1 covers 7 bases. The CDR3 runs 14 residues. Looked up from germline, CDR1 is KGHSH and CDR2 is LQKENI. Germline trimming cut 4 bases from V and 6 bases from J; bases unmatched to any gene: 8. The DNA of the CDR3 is TGTGCCAGCTCACGAGAAGGGACAGTGGCTGAAGCTTTCTTT. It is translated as CASSREGTVAEAFF. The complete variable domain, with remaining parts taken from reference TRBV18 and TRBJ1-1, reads NAGVMQNPRHLVRRRGQEARLRCSPMKGHSHVYWYRQLPEEGLKFMVYLQKENIIDESGMPKERFSAEFPKEGPSILRIQQVVRGDSAAYFCASSREGTVAEAFFGQGTRLTVV.

CDR3 sequence reads: CASSSPRRLVPEQYF. DNA for the CDR3: TGTGCCAGCAGCTCCCCGCGCCGGTTGGTGCCCGAGCAGTACTTC. V and J are TRBV7-2 and TRBJ2-7, with D uncertain. Germline V CDR1 and CDR2: SGHTA, FQGNSA. Trimming took off 4 bases at V and 6 bases at J, with 19 bases between the two ends. CDR3 length equals 15 residues. Complete variable domain (other parts from reference TRBV7-2 and TRBJ2-7): GAGVSQSPSNKVTEKGKDVELRCDPISGHTALYWYRQSLGQGLEFLIYFQGNSAPDKSGLPSDRFSAERTGGSVSTLTIQRTQQEDSAVYLCASSSPRRLVPEQYFGPGTRLTVT.

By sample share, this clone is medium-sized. The CDR3 region is CAWDDGGAHQPQHF. CDR3 DNA: TGTGCCTGGGACGACGGGGGGGCTCATCAGCCCCAGCATTTT. V is TRBV30 and J is TRBJ1-5, with a tentative D call TRBD1 (6 bases). This CDR3 has 14 residues. V lost 5 bases and J lost 5, with 16 bases in between. Germline-derived CDR1 and CDR2 are GTSNPN and SVGIG (reference sequence). Using reference TRBV30 and TRBJ1-5 for the parts outside the CDR3, the full variable domain is SQTIHQWPATLVQPVGSPLSLECTVEGTSNPNLYWYRQAAGRGLQLLFYSVGIGQISSEVPQNLSASRPQDRQFILSSKKLLLSDSGFYLCAWDDGGAHQPQHFGDGTRLSIL.

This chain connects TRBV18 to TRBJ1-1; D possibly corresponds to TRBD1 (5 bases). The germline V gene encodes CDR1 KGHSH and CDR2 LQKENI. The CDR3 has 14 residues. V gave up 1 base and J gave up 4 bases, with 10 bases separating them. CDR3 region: CASSPRQGGTEAFF. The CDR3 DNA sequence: TGTGCCAGCTCACCACGTCAGGGAGGCACTGAAGCTTTCTTT.

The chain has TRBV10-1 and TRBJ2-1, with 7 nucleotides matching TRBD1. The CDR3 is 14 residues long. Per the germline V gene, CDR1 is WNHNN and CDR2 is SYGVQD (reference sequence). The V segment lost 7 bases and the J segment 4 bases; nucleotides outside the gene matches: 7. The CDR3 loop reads CASTRDRHYNEQFF. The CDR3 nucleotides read TGCGCCAGCACCCGGGACAGACATTACAATGAGCAGTTCTTC.

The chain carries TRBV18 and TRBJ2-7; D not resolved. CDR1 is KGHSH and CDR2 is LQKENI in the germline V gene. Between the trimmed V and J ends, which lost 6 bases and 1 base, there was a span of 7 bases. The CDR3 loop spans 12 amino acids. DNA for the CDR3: TGTGCCAGCTCCACATCGTCCTACGAGCAGTACTTC. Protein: CASSTSSYEQYF.

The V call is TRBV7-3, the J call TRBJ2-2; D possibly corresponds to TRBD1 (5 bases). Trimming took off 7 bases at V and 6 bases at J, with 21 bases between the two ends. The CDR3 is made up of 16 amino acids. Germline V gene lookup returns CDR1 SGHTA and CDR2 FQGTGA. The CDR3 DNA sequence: TGTGCCAGCACCCACCAGGGCAACGGGCTCCCCGGGGAGCTGTTTTTT. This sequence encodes CASTHQGNGLPGELFF.

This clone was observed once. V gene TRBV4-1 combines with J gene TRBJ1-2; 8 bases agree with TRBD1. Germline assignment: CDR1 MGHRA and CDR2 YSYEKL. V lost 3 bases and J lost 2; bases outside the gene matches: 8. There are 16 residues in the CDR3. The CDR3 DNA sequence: TGCGCCAGCAGCCACGAGCTGAGGACAGGGAACTATGGCTACACCTTC. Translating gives CASSHELRTGNYGYTF.

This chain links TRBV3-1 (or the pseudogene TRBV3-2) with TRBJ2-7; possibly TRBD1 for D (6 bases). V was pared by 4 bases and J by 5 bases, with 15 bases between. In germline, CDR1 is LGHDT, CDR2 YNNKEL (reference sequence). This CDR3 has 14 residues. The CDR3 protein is CASSPYPGGDEQYF. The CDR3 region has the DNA TGTGCCAGCAGCCCGTACCCTGGGGGCGACGAGCAGTACTTC.

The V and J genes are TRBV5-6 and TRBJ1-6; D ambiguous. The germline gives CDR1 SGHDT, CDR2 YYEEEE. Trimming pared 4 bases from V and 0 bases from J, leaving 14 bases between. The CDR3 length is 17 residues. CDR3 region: CASSRDGYSSYNSPLHF. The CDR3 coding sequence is TGTGCCAGCAGCCGAGACGGCTACAGCTCCTATAATTCACCCCTCCACTTT.

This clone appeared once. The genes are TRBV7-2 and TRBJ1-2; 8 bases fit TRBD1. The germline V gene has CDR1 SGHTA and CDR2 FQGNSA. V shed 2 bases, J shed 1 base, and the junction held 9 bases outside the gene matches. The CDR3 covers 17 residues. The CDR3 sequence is CASSLRTGRGGNYGYTF. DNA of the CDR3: TGTGCCAGCAGCTTAAGGACAGGGCGGGGAGGTAACTATGGCTACACCTTC.

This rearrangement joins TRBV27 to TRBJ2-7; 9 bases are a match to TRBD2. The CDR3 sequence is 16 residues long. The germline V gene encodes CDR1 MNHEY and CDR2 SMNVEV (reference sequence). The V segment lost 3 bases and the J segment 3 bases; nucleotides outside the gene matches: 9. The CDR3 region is CASSLFSGRVVYEQYF. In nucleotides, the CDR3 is TGTGCCAGCAGTTTGTTTAGCGGGAGAGTGGTCTACGAGCAGTACTTC.

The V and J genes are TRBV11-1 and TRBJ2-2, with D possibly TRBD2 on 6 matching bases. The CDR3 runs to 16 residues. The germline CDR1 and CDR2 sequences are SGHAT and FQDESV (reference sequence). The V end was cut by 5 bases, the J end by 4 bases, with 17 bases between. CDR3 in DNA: TGTGCCAGCAGCGTAACAGCTAGCGCAGGCACCGGGGAGCTGTTTTTT. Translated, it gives CASSVTASAGTGELFF.

CDR3 DNA: TGTGCCAGCAGCTTAAACGGGGGAGCGGCCTACGAGCAGTACTTC. It yields the protein CASSLNGGAAYEQYF. V usage is TRBV7-3 and J usage is TRBJ2-7; weak D call: TRBD2 (6 bases). Germline CDR1 reads SGHTA; CDR2 reads FQGTGA. This CDR3 spans 15 amino acids. V lost 1 base to trimming and J lost 2 bases, with 12 bases between them.

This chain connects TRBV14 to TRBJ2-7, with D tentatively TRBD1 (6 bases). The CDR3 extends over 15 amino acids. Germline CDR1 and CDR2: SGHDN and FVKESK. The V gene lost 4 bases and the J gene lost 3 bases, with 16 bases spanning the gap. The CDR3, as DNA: TGTGCCAGCAGCCGGGGACGGAGAGGGGGCTACGAGCAGTACTTC. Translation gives CASSRGRRGGYEQYF.

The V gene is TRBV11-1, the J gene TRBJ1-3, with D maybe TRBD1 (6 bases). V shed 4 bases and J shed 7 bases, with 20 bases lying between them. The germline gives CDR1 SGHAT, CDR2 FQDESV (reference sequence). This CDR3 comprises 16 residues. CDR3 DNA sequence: TGTGCCAGCAGCTGGGGACGGGACAACCCAGCGAACACCATATATTTT. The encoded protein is CASSWGRDNPANTIYF.

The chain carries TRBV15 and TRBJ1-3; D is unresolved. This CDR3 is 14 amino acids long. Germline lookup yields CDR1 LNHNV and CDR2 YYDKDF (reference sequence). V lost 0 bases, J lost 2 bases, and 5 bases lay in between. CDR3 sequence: CATSRDGTGNTIYF. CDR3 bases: TGTGCCACCAGCAGAGATGGCACTGGAAACACCATATATTTT.

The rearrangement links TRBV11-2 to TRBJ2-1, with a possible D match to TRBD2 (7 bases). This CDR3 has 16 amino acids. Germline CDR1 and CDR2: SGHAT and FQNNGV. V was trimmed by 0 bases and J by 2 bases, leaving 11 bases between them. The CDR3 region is CASSLDLGGPYNEQFF. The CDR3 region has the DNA TGTGCCAGCAGCTTAGATCTCGGGGGGCCCTACAATGAGCAGTTCTTC.

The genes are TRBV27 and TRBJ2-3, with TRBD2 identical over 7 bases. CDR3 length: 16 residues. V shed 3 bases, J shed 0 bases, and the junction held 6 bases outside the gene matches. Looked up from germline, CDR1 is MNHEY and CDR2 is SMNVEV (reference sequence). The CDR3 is CASSFLAGASTDTQYF. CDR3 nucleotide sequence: TGTGCCAGCAGTTTTTTAGCGGGTGCTAGCACAGATACGCAGTATTTT.

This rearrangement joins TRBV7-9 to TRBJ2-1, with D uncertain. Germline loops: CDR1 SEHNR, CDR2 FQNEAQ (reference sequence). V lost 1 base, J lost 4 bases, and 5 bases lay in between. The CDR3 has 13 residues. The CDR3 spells CASSLVEYNEQFF. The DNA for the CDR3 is TGTGCCAGCAGCTTAGTAGAGTACAATGAGCAGTTCTTC.

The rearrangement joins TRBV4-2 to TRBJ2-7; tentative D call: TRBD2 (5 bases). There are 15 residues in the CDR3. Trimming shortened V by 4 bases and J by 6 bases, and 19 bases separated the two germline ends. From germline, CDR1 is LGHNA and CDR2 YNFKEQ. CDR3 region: CASSPEGSSRREQYF. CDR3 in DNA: TGTGCCAGCAGCCCAGAAGGGAGCTCGCGGCGCGAGCAGTACTTC.

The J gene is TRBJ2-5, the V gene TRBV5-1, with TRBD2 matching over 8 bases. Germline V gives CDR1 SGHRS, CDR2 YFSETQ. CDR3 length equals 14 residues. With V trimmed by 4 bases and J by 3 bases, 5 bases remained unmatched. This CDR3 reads CASSQPGLEETQYF. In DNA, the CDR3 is TGCGCCAGCAGCCAACCGGGACTAGAAGAGACCCAGTACTTC.

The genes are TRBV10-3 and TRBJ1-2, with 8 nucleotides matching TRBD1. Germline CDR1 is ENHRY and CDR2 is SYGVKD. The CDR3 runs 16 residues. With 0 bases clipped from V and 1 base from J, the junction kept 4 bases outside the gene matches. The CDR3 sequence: CAISESRTGFNYGYTF. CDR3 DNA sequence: TGTGCCATCAGTGAGTCCCGGACAGGGTTTAACTATGGCTACACCTTC.

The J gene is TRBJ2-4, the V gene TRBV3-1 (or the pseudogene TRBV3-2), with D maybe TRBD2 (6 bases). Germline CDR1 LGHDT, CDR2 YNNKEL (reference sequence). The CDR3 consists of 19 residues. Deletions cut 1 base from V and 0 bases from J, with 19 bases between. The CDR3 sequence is CASSQGLAEISLAKNIQYF. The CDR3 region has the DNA TGTGCCAGCAGCCAAGGTTTAGCGGAGATCTCGCTAGCCAAAAACATTCAGTACTTC.

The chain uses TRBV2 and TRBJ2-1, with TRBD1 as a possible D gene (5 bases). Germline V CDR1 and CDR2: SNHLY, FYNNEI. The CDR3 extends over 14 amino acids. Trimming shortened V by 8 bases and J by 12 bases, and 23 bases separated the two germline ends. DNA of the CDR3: TGTGCCAGCGGGGCAGGGTCATATACCGAAGGGCAGTTCTTC. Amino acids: CASGAGSYTEGQFF.